These 16 T cell receptor beta chains originate from one sample sequenced in a study of blood T cell repertoires in COVID-19. Assay used: immunoSEQ multiplex PCR; TCRdb lists only in-frame clones, some missing. The table lists some 330,000 clones, 92% of them singletons. The sample consisted of PBMCs or T cells enriched from blood (not recorded which). These receptors were obtained from a woman in her thirties who had recovered from COVID-19.

The chain joins TRBV7-9 to TRBJ2-1; 8 nucleotides line up with TRBD2. Germline V gene data show CDR1 as SEHNR and CDR2 as FQNEAQ (reference sequence). The CDR3 spans 15 residues. V shed 5 bases and J 7 bases; nucleotides not matched to a gene: 10. The CDR3 DNA sequence: TGTGCCAGCAGCGAGACCGGGACTAGGGGGAATGAGCAGTTCTTC. It codes for CASSETGTRGNEQFF.

The rearrangement links TRBV3-1 (or the pseudogene TRBV3-2) to TRBJ1-2, with 7 bases identical to TRBD1. The CDR3 has 12 residues. V dropped 2 bases and J dropped 6; count of bases not matched to a gene: 0. Germline CDR1 is LGHDT and CDR2 is YNNKEL (reference sequence). The CDR3 region is CASSQTGDGYTF. The DNA for the CDR3 is TGTGCCAGCAGCCAAACAGGGGATGGCTACACCTTC.

The chain links TRBV5-1 to TRBJ2-1, with TRBD2 as a possible D gene (5 bases). Trimming took 0 bases from V and 8 from J, leaving 18 bases between them. The CDR3 spans 16 residues. The germline V gene encodes CDR1 SGHRS and CDR2 YFSETQ. Here the CDR3 reads CASSLERSGNGDEQFF. As DNA, the CDR3 is TGCGCCAGCAGCTTGGAGCGGTCTGGCAATGGCGATGAGCAGTTCTTC.

The chain carries TRBV3-1 (or the pseudogene TRBV3-2) and TRBJ1-5; D is possibly TRBD1 (5 bases). The germline V gene has CDR1 LGHDT and CDR2 YNNKEL (reference sequence). V was trimmed by 3 bases and J by 5 bases, leaving 8 bases between them. The CDR3 runs 13 residues. CDR3 loop: CASSHARDQPQHF. The CDR3 nucleotides are TGTGCCAGCAGCCATGCCAGGGATCAGCCCCAGCATTTT.

With regard to this clone: The junction and the germline gene differ at one end; a read error may be behind it. Written as DNA, the CDR3 is TGCAGCGTCCGGGACTACAGTGAGCAGTTCTTC. Its protein is CSVRDYSEQFF. This sequence joins TRBV29-1 and TRBJ2-1; 7 nucleotides align to TRBD2. The CDR3 length is 11 residues. Looked up from germline, CDR1 is SQVTM and CDR2 is ANQGSEA.

The V and J genes are TRBV3-1 (or the pseudogene TRBV3-2) and TRBJ2-7; tentative D call: TRBD2 (6 bases). Per the germline V gene, CDR1 is LGHDT and CDR2 is YNNKEL (reference sequence). The CDR3 has 15 amino acids. V lost 4 bases, J lost 4 bases, and 17 bases lay in between. The CDR3 bases are TGTGCCAGCAGCCCCCCCGGGTTAGCGGCGTACGAGCAGTACTTC. It translates to CASSPPGLAAYEQYF.

The genes are TRBV11-3 and TRBJ2-5; D may be TRBD2 (6 bases). Germline V gene sequence: CDR1 SGHNT, CDR2 YENEEA. Trimming removed 1 base from V and 5 bases from J, with 14 bases in between. The CDR3 runs 15 residues. The CDR3 region is CASSLVQNGGETQYF. The DNA for the CDR3 is TGTGCCAGCAGCTTAGTACAGAATGGAGGGGAGACCCAGTACTTC.

The CDR3 DNA sequence: TGTGCCAGCAGGTCCGGGACAGGGGCTAATTCACCCCTCCACTTT. Translation gives CASRSGTGANSPLHF. The gene calls are TRBV6-5 and TRBJ1-6; 10 positions agree with TRBD1. The CDR3 consists of 15 residues. CDR1 MNHEY and CDR2 SVGAGI come from the germline V gene. The junction had 5 bases not matched to a gene; V was cut back by 6 bases and J by 6 bases.

V and J are TRBV18 and TRBJ2-1; TRBD1 aligns across 7 bases. The germline gives CDR1 KGHSH, CDR2 LQKENI. The CDR3 length is 15 residues. J lost 8 bases, V lost 0 bases, and 7 bases had no gene match. The CDR3 coding sequence is TGTGCCAGCTCACCACCGAACAGGGGTCCTTATGAGCAGTTCTTC. This gives the protein CASSPPNRGPYEQFF.

The rearrangement links TRBV6-6 to TRBJ1-2, with 12 bases identical to TRBD1. This CDR3 is 16 amino acids long. The trim removed 8 bases at V and 5 bases at J, leaving 12 bases unmatched. The germline gives CDR1 MNHNY, CDR2 SVGAGI (reference sequence). In DNA form, the CDR3 reads TGTGCCAGCTCAGGGACAGGGGGCGATCCTTTTTATGGCTACACCTTC. Translating gives CASSGTGGDPFYGYTF.

The J gene is TRBJ2-2, the V gene TRBV7-8; 8 bases are shared with TRBD2. The CDR3 runs 15 residues. V lost 3 bases, J lost 1 base, and 1 base stayed unmatched. Germline values: CDR1 SGHVS, CDR2 FQNEAQ. CDR3 sequence reads: CASSLSGRNTGELFF. CDR3 DNA: TGTGCCAGCAGCTTGAGCGGGAGGAACACCGGGGAGCTGTTTTTT.

This clone came up a few times. The chain carries TRBV7-9 and TRBJ2-7, with D perhaps TRBD2 (6 bases). The CDR3 runs to 17 residues. The germline V gene encodes CDR1 SEHNR and CDR2 FQNEAQ (reference sequence). Trimming cost V 5 bases and J 5 bases, with 25 bases left between them. In DNA, the CDR3 is TGTGCCAGCAGCCTAGGTTTCGGACGCGGGATTGGCGACGAGCAGTACTTC. It is translated as CASSLGFGRGIGDEQYF.

This clone was counted once. The chain joins TRBV27 to TRBJ1-3; the match to TRBD1 covers 9 bases. The germline CDR1 and CDR2 sequences are MNHEY and SMNVEV (reference sequence). This CDR3 has 15 amino acids. V was pared by 6 bases and J by 1 base, with 4 bases of the junction left unmatched. CDR3 nucleotide sequence: TGTGCCAGCAGCCCTGGACAGGGGTCTGGAAACACCATATATTTT. Its protein product is CASSPGQGSGNTIYF.

The J gene is TRBJ2-7, the V gene TRBV28, with 9 bases matching TRBD2. Trimming at V came to 6 bases and at J to 3 bases, leaving 9 bases not matched to a gene. The CDR3 covers 15 residues. Looked up from germline, CDR1 is MDHEN and CDR2 is SYDVKM. The DNA for the CDR3 is TGTGCCAGCAGATACCCGGGTAGCGGGAGCTACGAGCAGTACTTC. Translated: CASRYPGSGSYEQYF.

CDR3 sequence: CASSLGEPGQPQHF. The CDR3 DNA follows: TGCGCCAGCAGCTTGGGGGAGCCAGGCCAGCCCCAGCATTTT. The rearrangement links TRBV5-1 to TRBJ1-5; no definite D call. Deletions cut 0 bases from V and 7 bases from J, with 11 bases between. From germline, CDR1 is SGHRS and CDR2 YFSETQ. The CDR3 length is 14 residues.

The chain uses TRBV6-2 or TRBV6-3 and TRBJ2-7, with 10 bases that match TRBD2. The germline CDR1 and CDR2 sequences are MNHEY and SVGEGT. CDR3 length: 16 amino acids. The J segment lost 1 base and the V segment lost 6 bases, leaving 9 bases of the junction unmatched. The CDR3 region has the DNA TGTGCCAGCAGCAACGGACTAGCGGAAACGTCCTACGAGCAGTACTTC. This translates into CASSNGLAETSYEQYF.